What follows are 30 T cell receptor beta chains derived from one specimen sequenced in a study of blood T cells in healthy people across ages. For the second PCR, which ran for about 6 to 11 cycles, a sample-barcoded 5' primer and a J-beta primer mix were used. In TCRdb, the 5' RACE reads were re-called with MiXCR into one record per CDR3 protein. The table has around 1,800,000 distinct CDR3 sequences, about two fifths seen once. Sequenced: blood. Source of these receptors: a human donor in good health.

The chain is built from TRBV5-1 and TRBJ2-1; D call uncertain. V was trimmed by 3 bases and J by 0 bases, leaving 7 bases between them. The V gene's germline CDR1 is SGHRS and CDR2 YFSETQ. The CDR3 is made up of 14 amino acids. DNA for the CDR3: TGCGCCAGCAGCTCGGCCGCCTCCTACAATGAGCAGTTCTTC. Translation: CASSSAASYNEQFF.

A few counts support this clonotype. The chain carries TRBV20-1 and TRBJ2-3; 8 bases are a match to TRBD2. CDR1 and CDR2 from the germline V gene are DFQATT and SNEGSKA (reference sequence). With 6 bases clipped from V and 7 bases from J, the junction kept 9 bases outside the gene matches. This CDR3 is 13 amino acids long. The CDR3 region has the DNA TGCAGTGCCAGGACTAGCTACATGAATACGCAGTATTTT. Its protein is CSARTSYMNTQYF.

This clonotype was seen once. J is TRBJ1-2 and V is TRBV9; D call uncertain. The CDR3 loop spans 13 amino acids. V was trimmed by 3 bases and J by 3 bases, leaving 9 bases between them. Germline V gives CDR1 SGDLS, CDR2 YYNGEE. The CDR3: CASSARGYYGYTF. CDR3 sequence (DNA): TGTGCCAGCAGCGCCCGGGGTTACTATGGCTACACCTTC. Variable domain in full (rest from reference TRBV9 and TRBJ1-2): DSGVTQTPKHLITATGQRVTLRCSPRSGDLSVYWYQQSLDQGLQFLIQYYNGEERAKGNILERFSAQQFPDLHSELNLSSLELGDSALYFCASSARGYYGYTFGSGTRLTVV.

This clonotype was counted only a few times. This chain connects TRBV7-9 to TRBJ2-7; D might be TRBD1 or TRBD2, each matching 7 bases. Germline loops: CDR1 SEHNR, CDR2 FQNEAQ (reference sequence). The CDR3 length is 17 residues. V was clipped by 5 bases and J by 2 bases, with 22 bases between them. CDR3: CASSPRQGAGTTYEQYF. The CDR3 bases are TGTGCCAGCAGCCCACGACAGGGAGCGGGGACTACCTACGAGCAGTACTTC. Looking up the rest from reference TRBV7-9 and TRBJ2-7 gives the full variable domain: DTGVSQNPRHKITKRGQNVTFRCDPISEHNRLYWYRQTLGQGPEFLTYFQNEAQLEKSRLLSDRFSAERPKGSFSTLEIQRTEQGDSAMYLCASSPRQGAGTTYEQYFGPGTRLTVT.

The V and J genes are TRBV30 and TRBJ1-6, with 7 positions matching TRBD1. Trimming took 3 bases from V and 5 from J; bases not matched to a gene: 1. From germline, CDR1 is GTSNPN and CDR2 SVGIG (reference sequence). CDR3 size: 13 residues. The DNA for the CDR3 is TGTGCCTGGAGGACAGGGAATAATTCACCCCTCCACTTT. Its translation: CAWRTGNNSPLHF.

This clonotype was observed many times. The V and J genes are TRBV12-3 or TRBV12-4 and TRBJ1-5, with a tentative D call TRBD1 (6 bases). The CDR3 is 13 amino acids. The V gene lost 3 bases and the J gene lost 7 bases, with 10 bases spanning the gap. The DNA for the CDR3 is TGTGCCAGCAGTTTGTTGGGGGGCCAGCCCCAGCATTTT. Its translation: CASSLLGGQPQHF.

V is TRBV3-1 and J is TRBJ1-2, with D possibly matching TRBD1 (5 bases). V was trimmed by 1 base and J by 6 bases, leaving 9 bases between them. The length of the CDR3 is 13 residues. Germline CDR1 is LGHDT and CDR2 is YNNKEL (reference sequence). The CDR3 region is CASSQVWGDGYTF. As DNA, the CDR3 is TGTGCCAGCAGCCAAGTCTGGGGGGATGGCTACACCTTC.

This sequence joins TRBV4-2 and TRBJ2-5; weak D call: TRBD2 (6 bases). Gene TRBJ2-7 matches the end of the DNA better, so the J call may be wrong. This CDR3 is 14 amino acids long. Germline CDR1 reads LGHNA; CDR2 reads YNFKEQ. DNA of the CDR3: TGTGCCAGCAGCCAAGGGGACTCCCGTGACGAGCAGTACTTC. This translates into CASSQGDSRDEQYF.

There are a few counts of this clonotype. The rearrangement links TRBV7-9 to TRBJ1-2; 8 nucleotides align to TRBD1. The germline V gene encodes CDR1 SEHNR and CDR2 FQNEAQ (reference sequence). This CDR3 is 13 amino acids long. V gave up 6 bases and J gave up 8 bases; unmatched junction bases: 8. In DNA form, the CDR3 reads TGTGCCAGCAGGGCAGACAGGGGTAGCGGCTACACCTTC. Its translation: CASRADRGSGYTF. The whole variable domain, remainder taken from reference TRBV7-9 and TRBJ1-2, is DTGVSQNPRHKITKRGQNVTFRCDPISEHNRLYWYRQTLGQGPEFLTYFQNEAQLEKSRLLSDRFSAERPKGSFSTLEIQRTEQGDSAMYLCASRADRGSGYTFGSGTRLTVV.

This clonotype has just one count. Germline and junction disagree at one end, which may indicate a read error. The chain carries TRBV29-1 and TRBJ1-4, with TRBD1 as a possible D gene (6 bases). The CDR3 totals 13 residues. The germline V gene has CDR1 SQVTM and CDR2 ANQGSEA. The CDR3 DNA reads TGCAGCGCTGAATATTCAGGGGTAGAAAAACTGTTTTTT. Encoded protein: CSAEYSGVEKLFF.

In its sample, this clonotype was seen a few times. The J gene is TRBJ1-4, the V gene TRBV20-1, with D possibly matching TRBD1 (5 bases). The CDR3 sequence is 13 residues long. With 6 bases removed from V and 6 bases from J, the gap between germline ends came to 14 bases. The germline V gene encodes CDR1 DFQATT and CDR2 SNEGSKA (reference sequence). The CDR3 reads CSAPRAGDEKLFF. DNA for the CDR3: TGCAGTGCCCCGAGAGCGGGGGATGAAAAACTGTTTTTT.

This clonotype turned up a few times. This chain joins TRBV7-6 and TRBJ1-2, with 7 bases lining up with TRBD1. The junction had 7 bases not matched to a gene; V was cut back by 6 bases and J by 0 bases. The CDR3 has 15 amino acids. Germline CDR1 is SGHVS and CDR2 is FNYEAQ. The CDR3 protein is CASRPTGTANYGYTF. CDR3 coding DNA: TGTGCCAGCAGGCCAACCGGGACAGCTAACTATGGCTACACCTTC.

The V gene is TRBV12-3 or TRBV12-4, the J gene TRBJ1-1; the D is unclear. The length of the CDR3 is 13 residues. V lost 3 bases and J lost 4, with 9 bases in between. CDR3 DNA sequence: TGTGCCAGCAGTTTTATTGGAGGCACTGAAGCTTTCTTT. This translates into CASSFIGGTEAFF.

This clonotype has more than one count but fewer than ten. The CDR3 region is CASLGVLDEQYF. DNA of the CDR3: TGTGCCAGCCTAGGGGTTCTTGACGAGCAGTACTTC. The rearrangement joins TRBV7-9 to TRBJ2-7; possibly TRBD1 for D (5 bases). The CDR3 runs 12 residues. The germline CDR1 and CDR2 sequences are SEHNR and FQNEAQ (reference sequence). With 8 bases removed from V and 5 bases from J, the gap between germline ends came to 13 bases.

Remarks on this clonotype: The germline gene is not matched at one end of the junction; a read error may be the cause. The V and J genes are TRBV11-2 and TRBJ2-1; no reliable D call. The germline V gene encodes CDR1 SGHAT and CDR2 FQNNGV. This CDR3 contains 14 residues. CDR3 nucleotides: TGTGCCAGCAGCCTATATGAAGGCCACAATGCGCAGTTCTTC. Translating it yields CASSLYEGHNAQFF.

V usage is TRBV15 and J usage is TRBJ1-1; D unclear. The CDR3 extends over 13 amino acids. With 3 bases removed from V and 0 bases from J, the gap between germline ends came to 5 bases. In germline, CDR1 is LNHNV, CDR2 YYDKDF (reference sequence). CDR3 amino acids: CATSSGVNTEAFF. The CDR3 DNA is TGTGCCACCAGCAGCGGTGTGAACACTGAAGCTTTCTTT. The full variable domain, with the rest looked up from reference TRBV15 and TRBJ1-1, is DAMVIQNPRYQVTQFGKPVTLSCSQTLNHNVMYWYQQKSSQAPKLLFHYYDKDFNNEADTPDNFQSRRPNTSFCFLDIRSPGLGDTAMYLCATSSGVNTEAFFGQGTRLTVV.

The rearrangement links TRBV5-1 to TRBJ2-1, with 7 bases that match TRBD2. V shed 6 bases, J shed 0 bases, and the junction held 9 bases outside the gene matches. CDR1 and CDR2 (germline): SGHRS, YFSETQ. CDR3 size: 16 residues. CDR3 amino acids: CASTTARGSSYNEQFF. The CDR3 DNA sequence: TGCGCCAGCACCACGGCGCGGGGGAGCTCCTACAATGAGCAGTTCTTC.

The table lists this clonotype with many counts. The genes are TRBV3-1 and TRBJ1-1; D gene unclear. This CDR3 has 12 residues. Trimming pared 3 bases from V and 1 base from J, leaving 3 bases between. Germline loops: CDR1 LGHDT, CDR2 YNNKEL (reference sequence). CDR3 amino acids: CASSQRNTEAFF. Here the CDR3 DNA reads TGTGCCAGCAGCCAGAGGAACACTGAAGCTTTCTTT. The whole variable domain, filled in from reference TRBV3-1 and TRBJ1-1, reads DTAVSQTPKYLVTQMGNDKSIKCEQNLGHDTMYWYKQDSKKFLKIMFSYNNKELIINETVPNRFSPKSPDKAHLNLHINSLELGDSAVYFCASSQRNTEAFFGQGTRLTVV.

Remarks on this clonotype: A much larger clone differs from this one at a single base, so this may be a read error. J is TRBJ2-6 and V is TRBV4-3; D not certain. CDR3 size: 15 residues. CDR1 and CDR2 (germline): LGHNA, YSLEER. CDR3 region: CASSQVLSRANVLTF. CDR3 bases: TGCGCCAGCAGCCAAGTGCTCTCTAGGGCCAACGTCCTGACTTTC.

As regards this clonotype: A read error likely explains this, since a far larger clone differs by one base. The chain combines TRBV7-2 with TRBJ2-1; TRBD2 aligns across 11 bases. The CDR3 spans 15 residues. J was trimmed by 2 bases and V by 5 bases; bases with no gene match: 2. Germline V lookup: CDR1 SGHTA, CDR2 FQGNSA. CDR3 protein: CASSLSGRAYNEQFF. DNA of the CDR3: TGTGCCAGCAGCCTTAGCGGGAGGGCCTACAATGAGCAGTTCTTC. The full variable domain, its missing parts supplied by reference TRBV7-2 and TRBJ2-1, is GAGVSQSPSNKVTEKGKDVELRCDPISGHTALYWYRQSLGQGLEFLIYFQGNSAPDKSGLPSDRFSAERTGGSVSTLTIQRTQQEDSAVYLCASSLSGRAYNEQFFGPGTRLTVL.

The rearrangement uses TRBV7-8 and TRBJ1-5; D gene uncertain. Trimming stripped 1 base from V and 6 bases from J, with 10 bases between. The CDR3 spans 14 residues. Germline CDR1 SGHVS, CDR2 FQNEAQ. This CDR3 is CASSLGRTGQPQHF. CDR3 DNA: TGTGCCAGCAGCTTAGGCCGAACGGGTCAGCCCCAGCATTTT.

V is TRBV11-1 and J is TRBJ2-1; either TRBD1 or TRBD2 may supply D (5 bases each). The CDR3 is made up of 15 amino acids. The ends were cut back, 2 bases at V and 6 bases at J, with 14 bases in the middle. Looked up from germline, CDR1 is SGHAT and CDR2 is FQDESV (reference sequence). The CDR3, as DNA: TGTGCCAGCAGCTTAAGTCCGACAGAGGGCAATGAGCAGTTCTTC. It is translated as CASSLSPTEGNEQFF.

This clonotype was seen only a few times. The rearrangement links TRBV12-3 or TRBV12-4 to TRBJ2-6; D is ambiguous. The CDR3 loop spans 15 amino acids. Trimming took off 5 bases at V and 3 bases at J, with 11 bases between the two ends. CDR3 amino acids: CASSPNGVGANVLTF. CDR3 sequence (DNA): TGTGCCAGCAGTCCTAATGGGGTTGGGGCCAACGTCCTGACTTTC.

The V and J genes are TRBV5-1 and TRBJ2-1; 13 nucleotides match TRBD2. Germline V lookup: CDR1 SGHRS, CDR2 YFSETQ. Losses at the gene ends were 3 bases for V and 0 bases for J; bases not matched to a gene: 15. The CDR3 is 21 residues long. The CDR3 region is CASSSPRLAGGMIISYNEQFF. CDR3 DNA sequence: TGCGCCAGCAGCTCCCCCCGACTAGCGGGGGGTATGATCATCTCCTACAATGAGCAGTTCTTC.

This chain links TRBV7-9 with TRBJ1-2, with D perhaps TRBD1 (6 bases). Trimming took 5 bases from V and 4 from J, leaving 14 bases between them. The CDR3 runs 14 residues. The germline CDR1 and CDR2 sequences are SEHNR and FQNEAQ (reference sequence). This CDR3 is CASSPGQNPYGYTF. DNA for the CDR3: TGTGCCAGCAGCCCGGGACAAAATCCCTATGGCTACACCTTC.

This clonotype was recorded at least ten times. J is TRBJ2-5 and V is TRBV6-5; D may be TRBD2 (6 bases). The CDR3 loop spans 14 amino acids. With 6 bases removed from V and 1 base from J, the gap between germline ends came to 12 bases. In germline, CDR1 is MNHEY, CDR2 SVGAGI. CDR3 region: CASSPRGFQETQYF. CDR3 nucleotide sequence: TGTGCCAGCAGCCCTCGGGGGTTCCAAGAGACCCAGTACTTC.

The rearrangement joins TRBV29-1 to TRBJ2-4; D not certain. TRBJ2-7 matches the DNA end more closely, so the J call is doubtful. Per the germline V gene, CDR1 is SQVTM and CDR2 is ANQGSEA. This CDR3 contains 11 residues. Written as DNA, the CDR3 is TGCAGCGTTGTGGCGGCCTACGAGCAGTACTTC. Its protein product is CSVVAAYEQYF.

This chain connects TRBV20-1 to TRBJ2-1, with 11 positions matching TRBD2. In germline, CDR1 is DFQATT, CDR2 SNEGSKA (reference sequence). The CDR3 extends over 14 amino acids. V lost 6 bases, J lost 1 base, and 2 bases stayed unmatched. CDR3 region: CSAVAGGSYNEQFF. The CDR3 nucleotides are TGCAGTGCGGTAGCGGGGGGGTCCTACAATGAGCAGTTCTTC.

This chain links TRBV29-1 with TRBJ1-1, with 8 bases that match TRBD1. J gave up 1 base and V 6 bases, and 4 bases lay outside the gene matches. Germline V lookup: CDR1 SQVTM, CDR2 ANQGSEA. CDR3 length equals 13 residues. The CDR3 sequence: CSVTGGTNTEAFF. CDR3 DNA: TGCAGCGTCACAGGGGGGACGAACACTGAAGCTTTCTTT.

The chain carries TRBV29-1 and TRBJ1-2; D not resolved. From germline, CDR1 is SQVTM and CDR2 ANQGSEA. Trimming cost V 4 bases and J 4 bases, with 16 bases left between them. The CDR3 totals 14 residues. Here the CDR3 reads CSVVAPEAGYGYTF. In DNA form, the CDR3 reads TGCAGCGTTGTTGCTCCAGAAGCGGGCTATGGCTACACCTTC.